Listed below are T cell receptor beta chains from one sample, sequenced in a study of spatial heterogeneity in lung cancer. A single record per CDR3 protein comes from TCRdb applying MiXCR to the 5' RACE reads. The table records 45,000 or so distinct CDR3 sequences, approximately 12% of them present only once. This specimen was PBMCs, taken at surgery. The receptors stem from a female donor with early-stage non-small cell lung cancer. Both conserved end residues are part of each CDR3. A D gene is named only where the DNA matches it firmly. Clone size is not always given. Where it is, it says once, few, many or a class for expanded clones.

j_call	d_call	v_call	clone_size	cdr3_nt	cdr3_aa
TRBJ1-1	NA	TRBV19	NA	TGTGCCAGTAGTAGTCGGAACACTGAAGCTTTCTTT	CASSSRNTEAFF
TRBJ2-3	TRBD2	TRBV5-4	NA	TGTGCCAGCAGCCCAAATCAACTAGCGGGGGGTTCATCTACGCAGTATTTT	CASSPNQLAGGSSTQYF
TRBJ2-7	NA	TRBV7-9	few	TGTGCCAGCAGCCCTAGGACGTCCAACGAGCAGTACTTC	CASSPRTSNEQYF
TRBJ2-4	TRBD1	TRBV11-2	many	TGTGCCAGCAGCGTCGACAGGGTAGCCAAAAACATTCAGTACTTC	CASSVDRVAKNIQYF
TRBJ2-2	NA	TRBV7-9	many	TGTGCCAGCAGCTCTAGAACCACCGGGGAGCTGTTTTTT	CASSSRTTGELFF
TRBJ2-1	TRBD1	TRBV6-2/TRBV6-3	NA	TGTGCCAGCAGAGTGCTGGGACAGGGGGCAGTGAATGAGCAGTTCTTC	CASRVLGQGAVNEQFF
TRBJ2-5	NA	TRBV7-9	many	TGTGCCAGCAGCTTAGAACGTGGGGGGCAAGAGACCCAGTACTTC	CASSLERGGQETQYF
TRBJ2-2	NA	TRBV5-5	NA	TGTGCCAGCAGCATCAGCGACAAACTGGGCACCGGGGAGCTGTTTTTT	CASSISDKLGTGELFF
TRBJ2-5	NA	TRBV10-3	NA	TGTGCCATCAGTGAGGGGGACCAAGAGACCCAGTACTTC	CAISEGDQETQYF
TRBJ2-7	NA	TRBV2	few	TGTGCCAGCAGTGGGGTCAAGGCTCCCCCCTACGAGCAGTACTTC	CASSGVKAPPYEQYF
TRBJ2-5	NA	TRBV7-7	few	TGTGCCAGCAGCTTACAGGGGGGCGAGGGAGAGACCCAGTACTTC	CASSLQGGEGETQYF
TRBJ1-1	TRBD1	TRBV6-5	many	TGTGCCAGCAGCCGCCCGGGACAGGGGACCACTGAAGCTTTCTTT	CASSRPGQGTTEAFF
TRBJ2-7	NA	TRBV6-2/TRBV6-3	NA	TGTGCCAGCAGGCCCACGGCAAGCTCCTACGAGCAGTACTTC	CASRPTASSYEQYF
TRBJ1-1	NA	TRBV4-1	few	TGCGCCAGCACAGACAGCCTAACAATGAACACTGAAGCTTTCTTT	CASTDSLTMNTEAFF
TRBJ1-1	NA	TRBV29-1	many	TGCAGCGTTGAAGTGGTTGAAGCTTTCTTT	CSVEVVEAFF
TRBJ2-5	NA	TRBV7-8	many	TGTGCCAGCAGCTTAGGGACCCAGATTAACGGTGGGACCCAGTACTTC	CASSLGTQINGGTQYF